This TCR beta chain was found in a study of T-cell reconstitution after alpha-beta-depleted transplantation in children. J gave up 3 bases and V 3 bases, and 7 bases lay outside the gene matches. CDR1 LGHNA and CDR2 YSLEER come from the germline V gene. The CDR3 consists of 16 residues. Study findings and constraints: At around two months after transplant, the alpha-beta T cells were reportedly derived from several hundred expanded clones that came from non-depleted graft cells. Elevated TCRbeta diversity at day 60 was traced, in some patients, to surviving recipient T cells and thymic progenitors. At the one-year point after transplant, T-cell counts and TCRbeta diversity were found to come mostly from T cells that had been newly produced.

As regards this clonotype: Its antigen is still unknown.

The TCRbeta library was prepared with unique molecular identifiers. MiXCR, applied by TCRdb to the PCR reads, yields one record per CDR3 protein. The sample carries around 450,000 distinct CDR3 sequences, about 16% recorded once. The chain has TRBV4-3 and TRBJ2-7; TRBD2 aligns across 11 bases. This receptor was obtained from a boy younger than two who had a stem cell transplant for Wiskott-Aldrich syndrome, so the T cells may come from the graft donor. The sequencing used PBMCs, mostly from graft donor cells, collected 360 days after TCRalphabeta/CD19-depleted stem cell transplant. The CDR3 nucleotides are TGCGCCAGCAGCCATCGCCTCGGGACTAGCGGCTACGAGCAGTACTTC. It encodes CASSHRLGTSGYEQYF.